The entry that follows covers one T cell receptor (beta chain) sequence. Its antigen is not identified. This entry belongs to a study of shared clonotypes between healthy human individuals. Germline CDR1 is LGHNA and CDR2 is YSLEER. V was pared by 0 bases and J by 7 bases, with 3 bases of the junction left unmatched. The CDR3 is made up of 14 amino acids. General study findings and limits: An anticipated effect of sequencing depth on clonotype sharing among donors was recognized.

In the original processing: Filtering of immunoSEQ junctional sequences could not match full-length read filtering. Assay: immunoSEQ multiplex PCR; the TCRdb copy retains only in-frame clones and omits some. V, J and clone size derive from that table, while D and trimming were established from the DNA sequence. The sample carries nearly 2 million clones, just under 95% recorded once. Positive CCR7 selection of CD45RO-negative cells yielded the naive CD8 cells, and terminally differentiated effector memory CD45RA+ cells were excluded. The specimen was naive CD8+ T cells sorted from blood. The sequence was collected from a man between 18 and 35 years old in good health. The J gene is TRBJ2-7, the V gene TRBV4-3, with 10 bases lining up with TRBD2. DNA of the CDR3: TGCGCCAGCAGCCAAGACCCAGCGGGAGGGGAGCAGTACTTC. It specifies CASSQDPAGGEQYF.